A selection of T cell receptor beta chains follows, all from one sample in a study of shared clonotypes between healthy human individuals. The method was immunoSEQ multiplex PCR; TCRdb's version includes in-frame clones alone and lacks a portion of them. The sample lists around 2.1 million clones; about 93% were seen once. The sequencing input was naive CD8+ T cells from PBMCs. The receptors were sampled from a man between 18 and 35 years old in good health. Some clones in this sample may be carry-over from other donors' samples. Each CDR3 is given with its conserved first and last residue. The D gene is left open where the match is weak. Not all rows give a size; the values are once, few, many and, for expanded clones, a class.

d_gene,v_gene,j_gene,abundance,CDR3aa,CDR3nt
.,TRBV10-3,TRBJ1-5,few,CAISEWDQPQHF,TGTGCCATCAGTGAATGGGATCAGCCCCAGCATTTT
.,TRBV6-5,TRBJ1-1,.,CASSPGYLNTEAFF,TGTGCCAGCTCCCCAGGTTATTTGAACACTGAAGCTTTCTTT
TRBD2,TRBV28,TRBJ2-1,.,CASSKPGTSGRGEQFF,TGTGCCAGCAGCAAACCCGGGACTAGCGGGAGGGGTGAGCAGTTCTTC
.,TRBV25-1,TRBJ1-1,.,CASSETRTAEAFF,TGTGCCAGCAGTGAAACAAGGACAGCTGAAGCTTTCTTT
.,TRBV2,TRBJ1-2,once,CASNENRAHGYTF,TGTGCCAGCAATGAGAACAGGGCCCATGGCTACACCTTC
.,TRBV19,TRBJ2-1,.,CASSIAWALRGNEQFF,TGTGCCAGTAGTATAGCTTGGGCCCTCCGCGGCAATGAGCAGTTCTTC
.,TRBV6-1,TRBJ2-1,.,CASTAVSYNEQFF,TGTGCCAGCACGGCGGTCTCCTACAATGAGCAGTTCTTC
.,TRBV7-8,TRBJ2-1,.,CASSGGVDSYNEQFF,TGTGCCAGCAGCGGCGGGGTTGACTCCTACAATGAGCAGTTCTTC
.,TRBV4-1,TRBJ2-3,.,CAINTHTDTQYF,TGCGCTATCAACACGCACACAGATACGCAGTATTTT
.,TRBV27,TRBJ1-4,.,CASSSSPLTNEKLFF,TGTGCCAGCAGTTCGTCACCCCTTACTAATGAAAAACTGTTTTTT
.,TRBV6-1,TRBJ1-5,.,CASSEIRGVVYQPQHF,TGTGCCAGCAGTGAAATCCGGGGGGTAGTCTATCAGCCCCAGCATTTT
.,TRBV28,TRBJ1-5,.,CASSVAGQLQPQHF,TGTGCCAGCAGCGTTGCCGGACAGCTTCAGCCCCAGCATTTT
TRBD2,TRBV15,TRBJ2-1,.,CATSRDAGLGNEQFF,TGTGCCACCAGCAGAGATGCGGGACTAGGAAATGAGCAGTTCTTC
.,TRBV5-6,TRBJ2-1,.,CASSWGAGVHEQFF,TGTGCCAGCAGCTGGGGGGCAGGGGTTCATGAGCAGTTCTTC
TRBD2,TRBV29-1,TRBJ2-2,.,CSVKAGARDTGELFF,TGCAGCGTTAAGGCGGGAGCTCGAGACACCGGGGAGCTGTTTTTT
TRBD2,TRBV9,TRBJ2-1,.,CASSGGLAGLTEQFF,TGTGCCAGCAGCGGGGGACTAGCGGGACTCACGGAGCAGTTCTTC
.,TRBV7-9,TRBJ2-7,.,CASSLFASVDSYEQYF,TGTGCCAGCAGCTTATTCGCTAGCGTCGACTCCTACGAGCAGTACTTC
.,TRBV11-3,TRBJ2-2,.,CASSPPGRRPTGELFF,TGTGCCAGCAGCCCACCGGGTAGGAGGCCCACCGGGGAGCTGTTTTTT
.,TRBV28,TRBJ2-7,.,CASSWEYEQYF,TGTGCCAGCAGCTGGGAGTACGAGCAGTACTTC
.,TRBV7-9,TRBJ1-1,.,CASSLTGTENTEAFF,TGTGCCAGCAGCTTAACCGGGACGGAGAACACTGAAGCTTTCTTT
.,TRBV27,TRBJ2-1,.,CASCPRQDGDEQFF,TGTGCCAGCTGCCCCAGACAGGACGGGGATGAGCAGTTCTTC
.,TRBV10-3,TRBJ2-2,.,CAISESPGTGELFF,TGTGCCATCAGTGAGTCTCCAGGCACCGGGGAGCTGTTTTTT
TRBD2,TRBV9,TRBJ2-1,.,CASSVETLAGGGEQFF,TGTGCCAGCAGCGTAGAAACTCTAGCGGGAGGGGGCGAGCAGTTCTTC
.,TRBV5-4,TRBJ2-1,.,CASSPRGEPNNEQFF,TGTGCCAGCAGCCCTAGGGGGGAGCCCAACAATGAGCAGTTCTTC
.,TRBV5-1,TRBJ2-7,few,CASSPRWSGGRQYF,TGCGCCAGCAGCCCGCGATGGAGTGGGGGGCGGCAGTACTTC
TRBD1,TRBV6-5,TRBJ1-1,.,CASYRDRENTEAFF,TGTGCCAGCTATCGGGACAGGGAGAACACTGAAGCTTTCTTT
TRBD1,TRBV2,TRBJ1-5,.,CASSEGDRDNQPQHF,TGTGCCAGCAGTGAGGGCGACAGGGACAATCAGCCCCAGCATTTT
TRBD2,TRBV14,TRBJ2-1,.,CASSQDSLAEYNEQFF,TGTGCCAGCAGCCAAGATTCCCTAGCGGAATACAATGAGCAGTTCTTC
.,TRBV28,TRBJ2-3,.,CASSGAYTLPRAQYF,TGTGCCAGCAGCGGAGCCTACACTCTCCCTCGTGCGCAGTATTTT
TRBD2,TRBV11-3,TRBJ2-1,.,CASSSSTSGRSNEQFF,TGTGCCAGCAGTTCCTCCACTAGCGGGAGGTCCAATGAGCAGTTCTTC
.,TRBV19,TRBJ1-4,.,CASTPRPAEKLFF,TGTGCCAGTACCCCAAGGCCGGCCGAAAAACTGTTTTTT
.,TRBV27,TRBJ2-3,.,CASSLSRTSTADTQYF,TGTGCCAGCAGTTTATCGAGAACTAGTACTGCAGATACGCAGTATTTT
.,TRBV7-8,TRBJ2-1,.,CASSLAPEQFF,TGTGCCAGCAGCTTAGCACCGGAGCAGTTCTTC
.,TRBV28,TRBJ2-7,.,CASSLTAGAFVEQYF,TGTGCCAGCAGTTTAACCGCCGGCGCGTTTGTCGAGCAGTACTTC
.,TRBV9,TRBJ2-2,few,CASSLPGEGNTGELFF,TGTGCCAGCAGCCTCCCAGGGGAGGGTAACACCGGGGAGCTGTTTTTT
.,TRBV5-1,TRBJ1-4,.,CASSPGGEKLFF,TGCGCCAGCAGCCCGGGGGGTGAAAAACTGTTTTTT